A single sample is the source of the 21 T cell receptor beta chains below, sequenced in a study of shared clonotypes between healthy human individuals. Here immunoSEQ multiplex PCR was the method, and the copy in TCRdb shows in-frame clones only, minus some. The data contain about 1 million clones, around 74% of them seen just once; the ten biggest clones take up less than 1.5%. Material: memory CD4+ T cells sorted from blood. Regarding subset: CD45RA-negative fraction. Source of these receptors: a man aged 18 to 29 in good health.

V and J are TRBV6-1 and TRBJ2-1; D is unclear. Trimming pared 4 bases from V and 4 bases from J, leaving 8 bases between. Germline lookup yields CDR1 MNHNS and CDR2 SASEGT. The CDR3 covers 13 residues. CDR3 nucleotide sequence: TGTGCCAGCAGTGCCTCGGATTACAATGAGCAGTTCTTC. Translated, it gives CASSASDYNEQFF.

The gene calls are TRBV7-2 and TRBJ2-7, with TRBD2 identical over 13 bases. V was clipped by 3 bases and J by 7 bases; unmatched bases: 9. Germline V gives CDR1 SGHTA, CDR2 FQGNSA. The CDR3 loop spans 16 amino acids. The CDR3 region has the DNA TGTGCCAGCAGCTTGGGACTAGCGGGAAGGTCGGGAGAGCAGTACTTC. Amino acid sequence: CASSLGLAGRSGEQYF.

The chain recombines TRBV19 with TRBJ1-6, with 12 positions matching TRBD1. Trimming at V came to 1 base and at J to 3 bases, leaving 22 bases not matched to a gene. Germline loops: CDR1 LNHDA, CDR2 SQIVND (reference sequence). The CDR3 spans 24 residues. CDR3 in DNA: TGTGCCAGTAGTATAGTTGGGACAGGGGGCCCCCTACTCGGGCATTCGGACTATAATTCACCCCTCCACTTT. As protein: CASSIVGTGGPLLGHSDYNSPLHF.

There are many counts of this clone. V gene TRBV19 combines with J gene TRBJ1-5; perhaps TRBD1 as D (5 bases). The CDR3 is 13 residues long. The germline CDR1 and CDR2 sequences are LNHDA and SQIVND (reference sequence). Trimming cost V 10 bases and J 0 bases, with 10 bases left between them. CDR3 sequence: CATQGNSNQPQHF. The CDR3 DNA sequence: TGTGCCACTCAGGGAAATAGCAATCAGCCCCAGCATTTT.

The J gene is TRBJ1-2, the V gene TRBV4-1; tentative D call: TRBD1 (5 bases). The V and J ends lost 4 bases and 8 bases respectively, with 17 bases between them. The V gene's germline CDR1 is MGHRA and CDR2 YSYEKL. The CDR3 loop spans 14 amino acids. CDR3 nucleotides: TGCGCCAGCAGCCGGACATTCTCTGCGGTGGGCTACACCTTC. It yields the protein CASSRTFSAVGYTF.

This CDR3 reads CASSTGLRETQYF. CDR3 in DNA: TGTGCCAGCAGCACCGGGTTACGGGAGACCCAGTACTTC. The chain recombines TRBV7-2 with TRBJ2-5; D unresolved. Trimming took off 5 bases at V and 5 bases at J, with 12 bases between the two ends. CDR1 is SGHTA, CDR2 FQGNSA, per germline. The length of the CDR3 is 13 residues.

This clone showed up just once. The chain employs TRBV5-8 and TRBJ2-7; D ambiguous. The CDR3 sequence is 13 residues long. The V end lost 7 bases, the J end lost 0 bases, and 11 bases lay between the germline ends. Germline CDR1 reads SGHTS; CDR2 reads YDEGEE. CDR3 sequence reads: CASLFDTSYEQYF. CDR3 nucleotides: TGTGCCAGCCTATTCGACACCTCCTACGAGCAGTACTTC.

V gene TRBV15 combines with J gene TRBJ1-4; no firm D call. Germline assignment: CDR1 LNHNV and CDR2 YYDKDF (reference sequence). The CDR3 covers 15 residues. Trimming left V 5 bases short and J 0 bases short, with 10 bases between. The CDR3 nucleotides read TGTGCCACCAGCGCACACAGCTCAACTAATGAAAAACTGTTTTTT. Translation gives CATSAHSSTNEKLFF.

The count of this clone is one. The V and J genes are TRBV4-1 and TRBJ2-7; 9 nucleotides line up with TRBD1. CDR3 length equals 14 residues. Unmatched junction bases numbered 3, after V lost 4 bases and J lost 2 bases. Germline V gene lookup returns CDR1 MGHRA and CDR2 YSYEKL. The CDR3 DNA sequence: TGCGCCAGCAGCCCCCGGGACAGGGCCTACGAGCAGTACTTC. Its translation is CASSPRDRAYEQYF.

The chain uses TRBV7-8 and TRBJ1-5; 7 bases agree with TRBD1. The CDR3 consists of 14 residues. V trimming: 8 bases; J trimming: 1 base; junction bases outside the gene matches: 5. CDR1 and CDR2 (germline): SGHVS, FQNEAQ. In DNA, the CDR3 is TGTGCCAGCCAGGACAGGCGAAGCAATCAGCCCCAGCATTTT. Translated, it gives CASQDRRSNQPQHF.

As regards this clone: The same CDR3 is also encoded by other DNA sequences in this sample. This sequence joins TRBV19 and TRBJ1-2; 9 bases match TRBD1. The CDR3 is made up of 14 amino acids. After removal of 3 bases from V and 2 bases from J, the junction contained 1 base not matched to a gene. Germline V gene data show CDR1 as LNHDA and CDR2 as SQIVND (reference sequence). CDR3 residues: CASSIGTGNYGYTF. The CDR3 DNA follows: TGTGCCAGTAGTATCGGGACAGGGAACTATGGCTACACCTTC.

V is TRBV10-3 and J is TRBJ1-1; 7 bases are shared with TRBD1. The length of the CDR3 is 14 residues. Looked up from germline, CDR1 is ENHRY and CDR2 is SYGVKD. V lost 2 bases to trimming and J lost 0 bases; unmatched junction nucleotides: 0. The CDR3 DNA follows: TGTGCCATCAGTGAGACAGGGGTGAACACTGAAGCTTTCTTT. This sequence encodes CAISETGVNTEAFF.

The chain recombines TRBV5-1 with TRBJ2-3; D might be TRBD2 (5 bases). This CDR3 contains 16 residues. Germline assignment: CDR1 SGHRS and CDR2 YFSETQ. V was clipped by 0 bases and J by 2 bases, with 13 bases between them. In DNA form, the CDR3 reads TGCGCCAGCAGCTTGGGGGCGAGAGGGAACACAGATACGCAGTATTTT. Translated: CASSLGARGNTDTQYF.

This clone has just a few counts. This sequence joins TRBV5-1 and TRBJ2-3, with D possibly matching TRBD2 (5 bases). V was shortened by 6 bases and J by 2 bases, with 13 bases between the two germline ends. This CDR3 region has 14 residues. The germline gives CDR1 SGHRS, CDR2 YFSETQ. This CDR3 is CASTQGGITDTQYF. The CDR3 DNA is TGCGCCAGCACCCAAGGAGGAATCACAGATACGCAGTATTTT.

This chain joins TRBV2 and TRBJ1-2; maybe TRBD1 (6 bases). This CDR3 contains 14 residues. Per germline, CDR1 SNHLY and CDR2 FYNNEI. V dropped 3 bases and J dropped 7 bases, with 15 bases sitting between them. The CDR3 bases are TGTGCCAGCAGTGATCTTGAACAGGGCTCTGGCTACACCTTC. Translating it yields CASSDLEQGSGYTF.

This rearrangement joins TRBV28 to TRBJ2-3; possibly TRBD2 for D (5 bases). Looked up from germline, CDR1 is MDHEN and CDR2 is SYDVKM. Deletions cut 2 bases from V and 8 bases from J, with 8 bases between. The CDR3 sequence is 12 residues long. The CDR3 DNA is TGTGCCAGCAGTTTACAGCGGATTACGCAGTATTTT. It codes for CASSLQRITQYF.

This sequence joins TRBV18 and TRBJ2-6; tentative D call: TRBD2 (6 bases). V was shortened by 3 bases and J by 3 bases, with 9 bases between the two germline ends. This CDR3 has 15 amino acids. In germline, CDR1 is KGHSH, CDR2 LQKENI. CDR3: CASSPQGGGANVLTF. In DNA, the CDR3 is TGTGCCAGCTCACCGCAGGGAGGTGGGGCCAACGTCCTGACTTTC. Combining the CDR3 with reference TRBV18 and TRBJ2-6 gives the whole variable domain NAGVMQNPRHLVRRRGQEARLRCSPMKGHSHVYWYRQLPEEGLKFMVYLQKENIIDESGMPKERFSAEFPKEGPSILRIQQVVRGDSAAYFCASSPQGGGANVLTFGAGSRLTVL.

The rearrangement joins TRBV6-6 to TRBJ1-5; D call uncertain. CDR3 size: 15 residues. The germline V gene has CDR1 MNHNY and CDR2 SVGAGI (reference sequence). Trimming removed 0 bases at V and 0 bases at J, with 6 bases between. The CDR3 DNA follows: TGTGCCAGCAGTTACTCGGCAGATAGCAATCAGCCCCAGCATTTT. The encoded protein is CASSYSADSNQPQHF.

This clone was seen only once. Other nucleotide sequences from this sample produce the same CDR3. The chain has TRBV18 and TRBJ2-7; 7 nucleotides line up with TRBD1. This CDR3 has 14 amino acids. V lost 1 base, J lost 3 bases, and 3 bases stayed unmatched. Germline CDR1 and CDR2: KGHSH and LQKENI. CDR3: CASSPQGAGYEQYF. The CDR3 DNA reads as TGTGCCAGCTCACCACAGGGGGCGGGCTACGAGCAGTACTTC. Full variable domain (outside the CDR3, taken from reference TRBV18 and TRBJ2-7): NAGVMQNPRHLVRRRGQEARLRCSPMKGHSHVYWYRQLPEEGLKFMVYLQKENIIDESGMPKERFSAEFPKEGPSILRIQQVVRGDSAAYFCASSPQGAGYEQYFGPGTRLTVT.

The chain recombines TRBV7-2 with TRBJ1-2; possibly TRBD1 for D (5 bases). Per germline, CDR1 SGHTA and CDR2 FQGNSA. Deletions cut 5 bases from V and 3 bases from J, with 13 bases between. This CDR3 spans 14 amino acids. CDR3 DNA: TGTGCCAGCAGCCAGCGGCGGGGGGACTATGGCTACACCTTC. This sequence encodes CASSQRRGDYGYTF.

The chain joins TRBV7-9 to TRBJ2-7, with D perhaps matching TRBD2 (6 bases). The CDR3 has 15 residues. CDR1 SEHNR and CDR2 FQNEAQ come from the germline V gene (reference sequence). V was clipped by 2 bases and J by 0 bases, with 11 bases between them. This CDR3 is CASSLSQGGSYEQYF. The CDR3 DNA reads TGTGCCAGCAGCTTATCCCAGGGAGGCTCCTACGAGCAGTACTTC.